The 26 T cell receptor beta chains below were found in one sample sequenced in a study of T cell responses to AZD1222 COVID-19 vaccine. Repertoires were generated with immunoSEQ multiplex PCR, while TCRdb's copy carries only in-frame clones and drops some. The sample records more than 95,000 clones, about 92% being singletons. This sample comprised peripheral blood, obtained on day 0 of MenACWY control vaccination. The receptors originated from an adult in good health.

V is TRBV21-1 and J is TRBJ1-1; TRBD1, the D gene given by the table, was not confirmed from the DNA. TRBV21-1 constitutes a pseudogene. The CDR3 extends over 17 amino acids. Here the CDR3 DNA reads TGTGCCAGCAGCAAAGCCGTTTGTATCTGGGCGAACACTGAAGCTTTCTTT. Translation gives CASSKAVCIWANTEAFF.

The chain recombines TRBV12-3 or TRBV12-4 with TRBJ2-1; TRBD2 matches at 11 bases. This CDR3 region has 13 residues. The junction had 8 bases not matched to a gene; V was cut back by 5 bases and J by 14 bases. The CDR3 loop is CASSLPGTSGKFF. CDR3 coding DNA: TGTGCCAGCAGTCTTCCCGGGACTAGCGGAAAGTTCTTC.

The chain carries TRBV12-3 or TRBV12-4 and TRBJ1-3; D is unresolved. The V gene lost 8 bases and the J gene lost 0 bases, with 2 bases spanning the gap. This CDR3 spans 11 amino acids. This CDR3 reads CASRSGNTIYF. CDR3 DNA: TGTGCCAGCCGCTCTGGAAACACCATATATTTT.

The chain uses TRBV6-1 and TRBJ1-3; D remains unclear. Germline loops: CDR1 MNHNS, CDR2 SASEGT. Trimming removed 1 base from V and 2 bases from J, with 9 bases in between. The CDR3 runs to 15 residues. As DNA, the CDR3 is TGTGCCAGCAGTGAAGTGGTAGGGACTGGAAACACCATATATTTT. It specifies CASSEVVGTGNTIYF.

This rearrangement joins TRBV7-2 to TRBJ1-5; 7 nucleotides match TRBD1. This CDR3 is 14 amino acids long. The V and J ends lost 5 bases and 5 bases, in that order; junction bases with no gene match: 6. Germline V gene sequence: CDR1 SGHTA, CDR2 FQGNSA. The CDR3 loop is CASSALRGYQPQHF. In DNA form, the CDR3 reads TGTGCCAGCAGCGCCCTCAGGGGGTATCAGCCCCAGCATTTT. The whole variable domain, filled in from reference TRBV7-2 and TRBJ1-5, reads GAGVSQSPSNKVTEKGKDVELRCDPISGHTALYWYRQSLGQGLEFLIYFQGNSAPDKSGLPSDRFSAERTGGSVSTLTIQRTQQEDSAVYLCASSALRGYQPQHFGDGTRLSIL.

This chain uses TRBV7-9 with TRBJ2-2, with no clear D. V was shortened by 1 base and J by 0 bases, with 6 bases between the two germline ends. CDR1 is SEHNR and CDR2 is FQNEAQ in the germline V gene (reference sequence). The CDR3 consists of 15 residues. CDR3 in DNA: TGTGCCAGCAGCTTAGTTGGCACGAACACCGGGGAGCTGTTTTTT. Translated: CASSLVGTNTGELFF.

V gene TRBV12-3 or TRBV12-4 combines with J gene TRBJ1-1; D is uncertain. The CDR3 extends over 13 amino acids. V dropped 3 bases and J dropped 1 base, with 6 bases sitting between them. CDR3 loop: CASSFERNTEAFF. CDR3 nucleotides: TGTGCCAGCAGTTTCGAGCGGAACACTGAAGCTTTCTTT.

V is TRBV18 and J is TRBJ1-2, with a tentative D call TRBD1 (5 bases). Trimming left V 3 bases short and J 2 bases short, with 13 bases between. The germline V gene encodes CDR1 KGHSH and CDR2 LQKENI. There are 15 residues in the CDR3. CDR3 in DNA: TGTGCCAGCTCACCTTCTTGGGGGGGAAACTATGGCTACACCTTC. It yields the protein CASSPSWGGNYGYTF.

V and J are TRBV4-2 and TRBJ2-1; 9 nucleotides agree with TRBD1. V shed 4 bases and J 3 bases; nucleotides not matched to a gene: 10. This CDR3 region has 17 residues. CDR1 is LGHNA and CDR2 is YNFKEQ in the germline V gene. The CDR3 here is CASSPSGTGRNYNEQFF. The CDR3 DNA reads as TGTGCCAGCAGCCCCTCCGGGACAGGGAGGAACTACAATGAGCAGTTCTTC.

This clone is a singleton in its sample. The V gene is TRBV5-1, the J gene TRBJ2-5, with 7 bases lining up with TRBD1. The CDR3 totals 15 residues. The V and J ends lost 6 bases and 4 bases, in that order; junction bases with no gene match: 12. Germline values: CDR1 SGHRS, CDR2 YFSETQ. DNA of the CDR3: TGCGCCAGCAACCCCTTTTTGACAGGGTTAGAGACCCAGTACTTC. As protein: CASNPFLTGLETQYF.

The chain has TRBV15 and TRBJ2-1; TRBD2 agrees at 14 bases. CDR3 length: 15 residues. V lost 3 bases to trimming and J lost 7 bases; unmatched junction nucleotides: 2. The germline V gene has CDR1 LNHNV and CDR2 YYDKDF (reference sequence). The CDR3 sequence is CATSSGTSGSNEQFF. In DNA form, the CDR3 reads TGTGCCACCAGCAGCGGGACTAGCGGGAGTAATGAGCAGTTCTTC.

This chain connects TRBV29-1 to TRBJ2-1, with D perhaps being TRBD1 or TRBD2 (5 bases each). With 5 bases removed from V and 8 bases from J, the gap between germline ends came to 13 bases. CDR1 and CDR2 from the germline V gene are SQVTM and ANQGSEA. This CDR3 comprises 12 residues. Here the CDR3 DNA reads TGCAGCGTTCCGAAGGGACGGGATGAGCAGTTCTTC. This encodes CSVPKGRDEQFF.

The chain carries TRBV6-2 or TRBV6-3 and TRBJ1-1; D not resolved. The CDR3 loop spans 16 amino acids. In germline, CDR1 is MNHEY, CDR2 SVGEGT. The V end lost 6 bases, the J end lost 0 bases, and 17 bases lay between the germline ends. In nucleotides, the CDR3 is TGTGCCAGCAGCGAACTACAGACACTTATGAACACTGAAGCTTTCTTT. It encodes CASSELQTLMNTEAFF.

J is TRBJ1-3 and V is TRBV5-1, with 7 nucleotides matching TRBD1. The CDR3 has 16 amino acids. Per the germline V gene, CDR1 is SGHRS and CDR2 is YFSETQ. J was trimmed by 4 bases and V by 5 bases; bases with no gene match: 12. The CDR3 nucleotides are TGCGCCAGCAGGGCAGGGGGAGGACGACGAGGAAACACCATATATTTT. This gives the protein CASRAGGGRRGNTIYF.

This clone was seen only once. This chain connects TRBV3-1 (or the pseudogene TRBV3-2) to TRBJ1-6; D is ambiguous. Germline CDR1 LGHDT, CDR2 YNNKEL (reference sequence). V lost 4 bases, J lost 9 bases, and 13 bases lay in between. The CDR3 loop spans 14 amino acids. CDR3 in DNA: TGTGCCAGCAGCCTGGCGTCCACTCGTTCACCCCTCCACTTT. This sequence encodes CASSLASTRSPLHF.

The chain uses TRBV4-3 and TRBJ1-1, with D unclear. Germline V gene sequence: CDR1 LGHNA, CDR2 YSLEER. V lost 0 bases, J lost 14 bases, and 19 bases lay in between. The CDR3 has 14 residues. CDR3 DNA sequence: TGCGCCAGCAGCCAAGATGGGAGGCAAACAGCCGACTTCTTT. Amino acid sequence: CASSQDGRQTADFF.

The chain uses TRBV9 and TRBJ2-5; perhaps TRBD1 as D (6 bases). V was pared by 1 base and J by 1 base, with 11 bases between. Germline values: CDR1 SGDLS, CDR2 YYNGEE. The CDR3 contains 15 residues. The DNA for the CDR3 is TGTGCCAGCAGCGTATCAGGGGCGATCCAAGAGACCCAGTACTTC. This sequence encodes CASSVSGAIQETQYF. Variable domain in full (rest from reference TRBV9 and TRBJ2-5): DSGVTQTPKHLITATGQRVTLRCSPRSGDLSVYWYQQSLDQGLQFLIQYYNGEERAKGNILERFSAQQFPDLHSELNLSSLELGDSALYFCASSVSGAIQETQYFGPGTRLLVL.

J is TRBJ2-7 and V is TRBV5-1; TRBD1 matches 7 bases. The germline V gene encodes CDR1 SGHRS and CDR2 YFSETQ. With V trimmed by 3 bases and J by 1 base, 4 bases remained unmatched. This CDR3 is built from 14 residues. CDR3 coding DNA: TGCGCCAGCAGCTGGAACAGGGGTTCCTACGAGCAGTACTTC. It specifies CASSWNRGSYEQYF.

V is TRBV18 and J is TRBJ1-4; no reliable D call. The CDR3 loop spans 12 amino acids. Trimming took off 6 bases at V and 7 bases at J, with 9 bases between the two ends. Germline lookup yields CDR1 KGHSH and CDR2 LQKENI. For the CDR3, the DNA is TGTGCCAGCTCGGATGTGGGTGAAAAACTGTTTTTT. Translated, it gives CASSDVGEKLFF.

V usage is TRBV5-5 and J usage is TRBJ2-2; D is tentatively TRBD1 or TRBD2 (5 bases each). From germline, CDR1 is SGHKS and CDR2 YYEKEE (reference sequence). V lost 5 bases to trimming and J lost 8 bases, with 13 bases between them. This CDR3 is built from 13 residues. The CDR3 DNA follows: TGTGCCAGCAGTTCCAGGGTAGCGGGGGAGCTGTTTTTT. This gives the protein CASSSRVAGELFF. The complete variable domain, with remaining parts taken from reference TRBV5-5 and TRBJ2-2, reads DAGVTQSPTHLIKTRGQQVTLRCSPISGHKSVSWYQQVLGQGPQFIFQYYEKEERGRGNFPDRFSARQFPNYSSELNVNALLLGDSALYLCASSSRVAGELFFGEGSRLTVL.

The chain combines TRBV6-6 with TRBJ2-1; a weak D match, TRBD1 (5 bases). Germline-derived CDR1 and CDR2 are MNHNY and SVGAGI (reference sequence). Trimming stripped 4 bases from V and 0 bases from J, with 7 bases between. The CDR3 totals 14 residues. The CDR3 is CASSSDSSYNEQFF. The CDR3 nucleotides read TGTGCCAGCAGTTCCGACAGCTCCTACAATGAGCAGTTCTTC.

The chain links TRBV12-3 or TRBV12-4 to TRBJ2-1; TRBD2 aligns across 9 bases. The CDR3 extends over 13 amino acids. V shed 5 bases, J shed 10 bases, and the junction held 6 bases outside the gene matches. The CDR3 is CASSGTSYDEQFF. The CDR3 region has the DNA TGTGCCAGCAGTGGGACTAGCTACGACGAGCAGTTCTTC.

The chain uses TRBV2 and TRBJ2-7; D unclear. This CDR3 is built from 14 residues. Germline-derived CDR1 and CDR2 are SNHLY and FYNNEI. Trimming took off 2 bases at V and 5 bases at J, with 13 bases between the two ends. The CDR3 is CASSEQVIPNEQYF. The CDR3 nucleotides are TGTGCCAGCAGTGAACAGGTTATTCCTAACGAGCAGTACTTC.

This sequence joins TRBV6-4 and TRBJ2-2, with D hard to call. The CDR3 is 13 residues long. From germline, CDR1 is MRHNA and CDR2 SNTAGT. The V end was cut by 5 bases, the J end by 3 bases, with 7 bases between. The CDR3 protein is CASSRGDTGELFF. CDR3 coding DNA: TGTGCCAGCAGTAGAGGAGACACCGGGGAGCTGTTTTTT.

J is TRBJ2-2 and V is TRBV19; 10 bases are shared with TRBD1. The V and J ends lost 8 bases and 8 bases, in that order; junction bases with no gene match: 5. CDR1 LNHDA and CDR2 SQIVND come from the germline V gene (reference sequence). The CDR3 runs to 13 residues. The CDR3 DNA sequence: TGTGCCAGTGGGGACAGGGGTTTTGGGGAGCTGTTTTTT. It encodes CASGDRGFGELFF.

The V gene is TRBV6-4, the J gene TRBJ2-2; 7 bases map to TRBD2. Per the germline V gene, CDR1 is MRHNA and CDR2 is SNTAGT. With 3 bases clipped from V and 2 bases from J, the junction kept 3 bases outside the gene matches. The CDR3 length is 15 residues. In DNA, the CDR3 is TGTGCCAGCAGTGAAGCTAGCGGCAACACCGGGGAGCTGTTTTTT. Amino acids: CASSEASGNTGELFF.